This TCR beta chain emerged from a study of human T cells and chemical hapten exposure. Individual cDNA molecules in this library carried unique molecular identifiers. TCRdb used MiXCR to reprocess the reads, holding one entry per CDR3 protein. The repertoire holds 95,000 to 150,000 distinct CDR3 sequences, about 8.9% seen once, with more than 1.3% in the top ten. Total RNA was isolated from unfractionated whole blood. The germline V gene encodes CDR1 ENHRY and CDR2 SYGVKD. The CDR3 runs to 15 residues. Trimming took 6 bases from V and 6 from J; bases not matched to a gene: 12. This clonotype was observed many times.

This sequence originates from a human donor in good health. Some clones in this sample may be carry-over from other donors' samples. The sample was whole blood. The J gene is TRBJ2-7, the V gene TRBV10-3; 9 bases agree with TRBD1. Here the CDR3 DNA reads TGTGCCATCAGCCCGCGGACAGGGGCGGGGGTCGAGCAGTACTTC. Translated, it gives CAISPRTGAGVEQYF.